Included here is one TCR beta chain sequence, with context. The data stem from a study of blood T cell repertoires in COVID-19. The protocol was immunoSEQ multiplex PCR, while the TCRdb copy is restricted to in-frame clones and leaves out a portion. The data hold roughly 65,000 clones, with approximately 89% observed a single time. Germline V CDR1 and CDR2: SGHRS, YFSETQ. V gave up 3 bases and J gave up 0 bases, with 9 bases separating them. This CDR3 has 14 amino acids. The TCR originated in a woman aged 55-75 years with acute or convalescent COVID-19. The chain has TRBV5-1 and TRBJ2-5; D ambiguous. Sequenced sample: peripheral blood. The CDR3 sequence is CASSSTVYQETQYF. The CDR3, as DNA: TGCGCCAGCAGCTCCACAGTATACCAAGAGACCCAGTACTTC.